Listed below are T cell receptor beta chains from one sample, sequenced in a study of T cell changes during pregnancy in multiple sclerosis. TCRdb's table, derived via immunoSEQ multiplex PCR, lists solely in-frame clones and lacks some. The sample lists 20,000 to 25,000 clones, over 80% occurring once. The sequences come from CD8+ T cells from peripheral blood mononuclear cells, collected in the third trimester of pregnancy. Every receptor here comes from a female donor with multiple sclerosis, enrolled in a pregnancy study. Both conserved end residues are part of each CDR3.

>TRBV27
CASSLNRVGELFF
>TRBV29-1
CSVPTVTGRSSYNEQFF
>TRBV14
CASSRGLAGTLSSYEQYF
>TRBV11-2
CASSLGGRPYEQYF
>TRBV28
CASSFLEGSSYNEQFF
>TRBV7-9
CASSYGDSPLGYTF
>TRBV7-8
CASSFTGGLGDEQYF
>TRBV9
CASSPWDSSYEQYF
>TRBV4-1
CASSQENIQNYGYTF
>TRBV29-1
CSDMTYNEQFF
>TRBV9
CASSTTHDEDTEAFF
>TRBV7-9
CASSPSGSSTDTQYF
>TRBV6-5
CASSLNRGRGEKLFF
>TRBV6-1
CASSERTGVFNEQFF
>TRBV7-9
CASSPGLAGAYEQYF
>TRBV7-9
CASSLVERVDTQYF
>TRBV15
CATSRDGAGVNYEQYF
>TRBV27
CASSSGETQYF
>TRBV27
CASGVGQGAYEQYF
>TRBV28
CASSPGTGRYEQYF
>TRBV5-1
CASSLEAGLNTEAFF
>TRBV19
CASSFQGYSEAFF
>TRBV5-8
CASNYGTANSPLHF
>TRBV9
CASSSPPVAPEAFF
>TRBV11-3
CASSSSAGGPFEQFF
>TRBV4-2
CASSQEAAGETQYF
>TRBV4-1
CASSQDPHRRGEAFF
>TRBV27
CASMGTAYEQYF
>TRBV5-8
CASSWGTGGNQPQHF
>TRBV27
CASSSSGGYNEQFF
>TRBV19
CASSMTLSYGYTF
>TRBV7-9
CASGLSEGVDNEQFF
>TRBV6-4
CASSDTGTSEVGELFF
>TRBV6-6
CASDDGGALDEKLFF
>TRBV6-1
CASSAPGNYEQYF
>TRBV11-2
CASSSGTLGGETQYF
>TRBV29-1
CSVDPGGNYGYTF
>TRBV27
CASSPTLNQPQHF
>TRBV7-6
CASSPTNGEQYF
>TRBV9
CASSSQGGGYEQYF
>TRBV7-9
CASSLVDIRPEQFF
>TRBV9
CASSYKGVNEKLFF
>TRBV28
CASTFSDRAKSDTQYF
>TRBV4-2
CASSQALSGAIYEQYF